This T cell receptor beta chain emerged from a study of T cells expressing NK-cell markers. For the study at large: Sorted CD3+CD56+NKG2C+, CD3+CD56+NKG2C- and CD3+CD56-NKG2C+ T cells provided the TCR beta repertoires. Of eight sequenced donors, seven were HCMV-seropositive and one HCMV-seronegative. The study, taken as a whole, reports: Among a handful of donors, these clonotypes also ranked first in the CD3+CD56-NKG2C+ fraction.

On this clonotype: What it binds is unknown.

TCRdb re-called the 5' RACE reads; every CDR3 protein appears as one record, without DNA. This table lists about 380,000 distinct CDR3 sequences. This TCR was recovered from a man aged 18-75 years in good health. The sequenced sample was blood T cells: a sorted CD56 or NKG2C T cell subset, CD4+ or CD8+ T cells, or bulk PBMC T cells (not recorded which).

CDR3 in amino acids: CASSEPGGEQFF. The chain combines TRBV5-1 with TRBJ2-1; TCRdb's D gene call, TRBD2, goes unchecked for lack of DNA. The germline V gene has CDR1 SGHRS and CDR2 YFSETQ. The CDR3 totals 12 residues.